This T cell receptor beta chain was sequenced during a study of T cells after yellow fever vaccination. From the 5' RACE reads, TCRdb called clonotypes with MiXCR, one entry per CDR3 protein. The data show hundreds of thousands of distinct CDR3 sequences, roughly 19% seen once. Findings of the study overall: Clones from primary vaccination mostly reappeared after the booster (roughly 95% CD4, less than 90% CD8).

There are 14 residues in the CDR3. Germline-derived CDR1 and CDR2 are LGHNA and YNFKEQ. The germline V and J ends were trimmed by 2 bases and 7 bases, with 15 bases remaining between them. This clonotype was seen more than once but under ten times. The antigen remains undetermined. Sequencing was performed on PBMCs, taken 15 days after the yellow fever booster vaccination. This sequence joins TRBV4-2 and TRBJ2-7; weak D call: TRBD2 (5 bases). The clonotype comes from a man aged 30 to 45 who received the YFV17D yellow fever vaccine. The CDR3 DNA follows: TGTGCCAGCAGCCAATCGAAAGCCCGGGGAGAGCAGTACTTC. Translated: CASSQSKARGEQYF.